This T cell receptor (beta chain) emerged from a study of human T cells and chemical hapten exposure. Study context: The study traced per-sample TCR yield variation mainly to small differences in pooled library volumes.

This CDR3 contains 15 residues. From germline, CDR1 is DFQATT and CDR2 SNEGSKA (reference sequence). V dropped 0 bases and J dropped 6 bases, with 18 bases sitting between them. TCRdb reprocessed the RACE reads with MiXCR, giving one entry per CDR3 protein. Of about 73,000 distinct CDR3 sequences in the sample, around 8.8% were seen once. Broader study findings: DPC sensitization did not alter TCRs above 1 in 1000 frequency.

This clonotype has a count of ten or more. Antigen unknown. Documented time point: patch test 2, 6 weeks after DPC sensitization. Treatment reported: therapeutic diphenylcyclopropenone sensitization with weekly scalp DPC. This TCR was sampled from a woman between 45 and 65 years old with alopecia areata. Some clones in this sample may be carry-over from other donors' samples. The input for sequencing was whole blood, taken in connection with sensitization to the hapten diphenylcyclopropenone (DPC). V gene TRBV20-1 combines with J gene TRBJ2-7, with D maybe TRBD1 (6 bases). CDR3 residues: CSARDWRGGSGEQYF. The CDR3 bases are TGCAGTGCTAGAGATTGGCGTGGGGGCTCTGGCGAGCAGTACTTC.